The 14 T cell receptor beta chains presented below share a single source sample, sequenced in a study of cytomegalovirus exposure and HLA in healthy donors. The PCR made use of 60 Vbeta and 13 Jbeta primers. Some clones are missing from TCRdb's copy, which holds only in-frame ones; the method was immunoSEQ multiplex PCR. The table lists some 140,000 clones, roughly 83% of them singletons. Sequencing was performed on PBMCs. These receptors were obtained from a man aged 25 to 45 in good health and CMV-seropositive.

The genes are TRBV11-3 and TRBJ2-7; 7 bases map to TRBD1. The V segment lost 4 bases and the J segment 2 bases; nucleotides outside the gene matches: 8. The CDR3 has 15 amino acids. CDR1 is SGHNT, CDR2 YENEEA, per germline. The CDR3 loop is CASSSGLGQPYEQYF. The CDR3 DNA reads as TGTGCCAGCAGCTCTGGTTTGGGACAGCCCTACGAGCAGTACTTC.

The CDR3 sequence is CASSLGLGPHEQFF. The CDR3 DNA sequence: TGTGCCAGCAGCTTGGGACTAGGCCCACATGAGCAGTTCTTC. The chain couples TRBV11-2 to TRBJ2-1, with 8 bases fitting TRBD2. The CDR3 length is 14 residues. Trimming took 3 bases from V and 8 from J; bases not matched to a gene: 6. The V gene's germline CDR1 is SGHAT and CDR2 FQNNGV. Looking up the rest from reference TRBV11-2 and TRBJ2-1 gives the full variable domain: EAGVAQSPRYKIIEKRQSVAFWCNPISGHATLYWYQQILGQGPKLLIQFQNNGVVDDSQLPKDRFSAERLKGVDSTLKIQPAKLEDSAVYLCASSLGLGPHEQFFGPGTRLTVL.

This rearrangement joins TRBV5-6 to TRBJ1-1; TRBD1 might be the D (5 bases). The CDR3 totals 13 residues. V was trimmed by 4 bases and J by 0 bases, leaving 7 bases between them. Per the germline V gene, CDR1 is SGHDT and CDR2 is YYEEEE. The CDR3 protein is CASSKTVNTEAFF. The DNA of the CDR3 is TGTGCCAGCAGCAAGACAGTGAACACTGAAGCTTTCTTT.

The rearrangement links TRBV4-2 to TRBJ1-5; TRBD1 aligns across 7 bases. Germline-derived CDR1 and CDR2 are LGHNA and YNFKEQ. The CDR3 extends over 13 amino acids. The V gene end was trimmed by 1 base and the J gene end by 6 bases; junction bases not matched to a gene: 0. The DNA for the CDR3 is TGTGCCAGCAGCCAAGCAGGGGGTCAGCCCCAGCATTTT. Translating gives CASSQAGGQPQHF.

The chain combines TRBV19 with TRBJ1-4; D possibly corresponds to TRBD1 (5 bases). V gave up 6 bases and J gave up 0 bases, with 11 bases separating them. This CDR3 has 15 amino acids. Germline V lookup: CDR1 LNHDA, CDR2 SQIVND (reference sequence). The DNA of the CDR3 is TGTGCCAGTAGCCCTACAGGCGCAACTAATGAAAAACTGTTTTTT. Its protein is CASSPTGATNEKLFF.

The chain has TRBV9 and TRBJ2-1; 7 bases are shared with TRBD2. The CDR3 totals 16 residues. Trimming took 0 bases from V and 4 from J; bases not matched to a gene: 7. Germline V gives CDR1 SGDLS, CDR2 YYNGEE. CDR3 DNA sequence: TGTGCCAGCAGCGTAGCTACGGGCGGGGGTTACAATGAGCAGTTCTTC. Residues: CASSVATGGGYNEQFF.

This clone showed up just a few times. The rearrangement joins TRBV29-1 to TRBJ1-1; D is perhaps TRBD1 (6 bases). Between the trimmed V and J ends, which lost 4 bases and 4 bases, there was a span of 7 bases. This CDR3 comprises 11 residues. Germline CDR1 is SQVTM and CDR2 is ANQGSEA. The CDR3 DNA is TGCAGCGTTGGGGGGCCCACTGAAGCTTTCTTT. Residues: CSVGGPTEAFF.

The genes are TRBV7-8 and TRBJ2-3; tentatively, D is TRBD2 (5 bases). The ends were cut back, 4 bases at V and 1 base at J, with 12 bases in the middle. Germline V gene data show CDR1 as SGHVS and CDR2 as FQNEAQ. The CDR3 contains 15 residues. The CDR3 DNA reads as TGTGCCAGCAGCTCCCGAGGGAGACGCACAGATACGCAGTATTTT. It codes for CASSSRGRRTDTQYF.

CDR3 sequence: CASDSSTGELFF. The CDR3, as DNA: TGTGCCAGCGACTCATCCACCGGGGAGCTGTTTTTT. This chain uses TRBV28 with TRBJ2-2, with no clear D. The V end was cut by 8 bases, the J end by 4 bases, with 8 bases between. The CDR3 runs to 12 residues. Germline CDR1 reads MDHEN; CDR2 reads SYDVKM.

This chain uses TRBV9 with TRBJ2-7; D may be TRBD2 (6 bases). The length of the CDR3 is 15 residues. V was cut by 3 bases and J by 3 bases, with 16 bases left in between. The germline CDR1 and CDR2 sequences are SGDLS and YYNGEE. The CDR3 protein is CASSASGLEGYEQYF. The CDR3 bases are TGTGCCAGCAGCGCCAGCGGGTTAGAGGGCTACGAGCAGTACTTC.

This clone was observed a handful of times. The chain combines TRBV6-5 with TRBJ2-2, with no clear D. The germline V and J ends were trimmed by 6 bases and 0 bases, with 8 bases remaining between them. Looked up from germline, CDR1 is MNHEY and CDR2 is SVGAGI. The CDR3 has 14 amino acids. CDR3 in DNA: TGTGCCAGCAGGCGCGGTGCGAACACCGGGGAGCTGTTTTTT. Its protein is CASRRGANTGELFF.

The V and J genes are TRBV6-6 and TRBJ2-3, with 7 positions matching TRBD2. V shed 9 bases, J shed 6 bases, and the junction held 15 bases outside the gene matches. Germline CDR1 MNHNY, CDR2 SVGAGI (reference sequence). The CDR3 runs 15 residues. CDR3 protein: CASYGASGARDTQYF. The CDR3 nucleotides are TGTGCCAGTTACGGGGCCAGCGGGGCCCGCGATACGCAGTATTTT.

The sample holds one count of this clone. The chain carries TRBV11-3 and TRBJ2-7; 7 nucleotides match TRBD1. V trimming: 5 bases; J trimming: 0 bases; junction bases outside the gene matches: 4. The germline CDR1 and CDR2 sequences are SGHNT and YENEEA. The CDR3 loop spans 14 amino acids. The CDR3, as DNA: TGTGCCAGCAGCGGCCGGGACAGCTCCTACGAGCAGTACTTC. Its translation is CASSGRDSSYEQYF.

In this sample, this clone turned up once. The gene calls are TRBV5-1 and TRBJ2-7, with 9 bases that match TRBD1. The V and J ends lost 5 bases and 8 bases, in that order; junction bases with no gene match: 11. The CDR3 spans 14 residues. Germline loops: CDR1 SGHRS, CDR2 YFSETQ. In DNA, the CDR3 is TGCGCCAGCAGTCAGCCGGGACAGGGTCCCCAGCAGTACTTC. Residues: CASSQPGQGPQQYF.